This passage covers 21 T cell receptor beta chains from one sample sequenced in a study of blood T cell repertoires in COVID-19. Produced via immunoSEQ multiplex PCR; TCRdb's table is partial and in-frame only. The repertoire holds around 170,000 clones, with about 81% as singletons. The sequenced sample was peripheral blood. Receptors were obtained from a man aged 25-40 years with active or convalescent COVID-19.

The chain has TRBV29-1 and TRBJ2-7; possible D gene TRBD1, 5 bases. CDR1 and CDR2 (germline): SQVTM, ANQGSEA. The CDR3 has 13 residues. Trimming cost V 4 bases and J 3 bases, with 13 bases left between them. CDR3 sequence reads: CSVAESRDYEQYF. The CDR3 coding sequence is TGCAGCGTTGCAGAGAGCAGGGACTACGAGCAGTACTTC.

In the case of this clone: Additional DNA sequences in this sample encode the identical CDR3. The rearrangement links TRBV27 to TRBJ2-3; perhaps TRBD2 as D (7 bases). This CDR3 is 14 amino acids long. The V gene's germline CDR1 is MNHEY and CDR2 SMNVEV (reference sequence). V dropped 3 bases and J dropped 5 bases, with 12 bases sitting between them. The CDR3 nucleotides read TGTGCCAGCAGTTTGGGGGGGCTCGGAGATACGCAGTATTTT. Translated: CASSLGGLGDTQYF.

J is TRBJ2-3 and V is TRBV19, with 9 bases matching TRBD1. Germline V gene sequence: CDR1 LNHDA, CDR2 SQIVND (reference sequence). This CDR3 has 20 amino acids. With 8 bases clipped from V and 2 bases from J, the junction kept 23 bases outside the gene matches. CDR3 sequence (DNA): TGTGCCAGTGGCCCCGGACTCCGGGGACAGGGCCGTAGATACACAGATACGCAGTATTTT. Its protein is CASGPGLRGQGRRYTDTQYF.

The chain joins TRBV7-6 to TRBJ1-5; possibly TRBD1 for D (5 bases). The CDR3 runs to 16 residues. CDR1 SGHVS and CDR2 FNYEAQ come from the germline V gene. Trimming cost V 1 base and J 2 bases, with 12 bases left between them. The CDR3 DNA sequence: TGTGCCAGCAGCTTAGAGTGGGGAGGGGGCAATCAGCCCCAGCATTTT. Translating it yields CASSLEWGGGNQPQHF. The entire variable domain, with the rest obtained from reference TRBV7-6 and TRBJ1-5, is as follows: GAGVSQSPRYKVTKRGQDVALRCDPISGHVSLYWYRQALGQGPEFLTYFNYEAQQDKSGLPNDRFSAERPEGSISTLTIQRTEQRDSAMYRCASSLEWGGGNQPQHFGDGTRLSIL.

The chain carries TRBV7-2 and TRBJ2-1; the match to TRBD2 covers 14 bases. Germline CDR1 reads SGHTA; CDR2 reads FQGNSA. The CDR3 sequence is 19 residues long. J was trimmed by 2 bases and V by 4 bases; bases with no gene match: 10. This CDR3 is CASSYPGLAGEGAYNEQFF. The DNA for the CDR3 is TGTGCCAGCAGCTACCCGGGACTAGCGGGAGAGGGGGCCTACAATGAGCAGTTCTTC.

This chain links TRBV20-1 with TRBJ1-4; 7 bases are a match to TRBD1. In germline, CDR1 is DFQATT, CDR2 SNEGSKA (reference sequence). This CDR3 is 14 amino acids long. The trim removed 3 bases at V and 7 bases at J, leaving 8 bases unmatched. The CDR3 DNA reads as TGCAGTGCTAGTGCAGGGGGTTCTCTTGAAAAACTGTTTTTT. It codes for CSASAGGSLEKLFF.

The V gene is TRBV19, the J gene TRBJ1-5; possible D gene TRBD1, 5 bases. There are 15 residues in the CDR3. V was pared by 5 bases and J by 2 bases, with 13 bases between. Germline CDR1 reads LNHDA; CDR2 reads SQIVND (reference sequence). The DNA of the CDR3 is TGTGCCAGTAGTGTTCAGGGATCACGCAATCAGCCCCAGCATTTT. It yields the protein CASSVQGSRNQPQHF.

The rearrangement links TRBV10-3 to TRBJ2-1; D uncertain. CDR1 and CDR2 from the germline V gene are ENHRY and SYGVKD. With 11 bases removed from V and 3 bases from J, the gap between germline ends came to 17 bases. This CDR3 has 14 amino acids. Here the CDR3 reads CAASRSANYNEQFF. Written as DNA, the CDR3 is TGTGCCGCATCCCGGTCAGCGAACTACAATGAGCAGTTCTTC.

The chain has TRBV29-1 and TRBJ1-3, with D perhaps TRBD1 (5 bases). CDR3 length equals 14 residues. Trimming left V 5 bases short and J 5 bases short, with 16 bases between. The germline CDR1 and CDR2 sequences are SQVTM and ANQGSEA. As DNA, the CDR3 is TGCAGCGTTCGTTTGGGGGGTCGGAGAAACACCATATATTTT. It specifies CSVRLGGRRNTIYF.

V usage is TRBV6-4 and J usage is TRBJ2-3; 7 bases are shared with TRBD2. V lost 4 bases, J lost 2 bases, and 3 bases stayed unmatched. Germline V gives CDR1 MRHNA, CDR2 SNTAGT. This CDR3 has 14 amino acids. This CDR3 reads CASSVGGFTDTQYF. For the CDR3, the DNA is TGTGCCAGCAGTGTCGGGGGGTTCACAGATACGCAGTATTTT.

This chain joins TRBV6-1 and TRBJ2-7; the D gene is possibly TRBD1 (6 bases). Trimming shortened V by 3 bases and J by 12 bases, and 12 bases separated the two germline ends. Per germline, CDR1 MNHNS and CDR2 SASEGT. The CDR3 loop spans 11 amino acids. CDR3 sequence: CASSDHRVGYV. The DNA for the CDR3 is TGTGCCAGCAGTGACCACAGGGTTGGGTACGTC.

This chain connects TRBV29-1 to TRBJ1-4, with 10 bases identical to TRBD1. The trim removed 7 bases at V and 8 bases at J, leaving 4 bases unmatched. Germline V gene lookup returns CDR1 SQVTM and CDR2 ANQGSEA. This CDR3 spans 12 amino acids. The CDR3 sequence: CSATGGEEKLFF. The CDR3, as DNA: TGCAGCGCGACAGGGGGCGAGGAAAAACTGTTTTTT.

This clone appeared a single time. In nucleotides, the CDR3 is TGTGCCAGCCAAGACAGAAATAATTCACCCCTCCACTTT. Translated: CASQDRNNSPLHF. The V call is TRBV27, the J call TRBJ1-6; weak D call: TRBD1 (5 bases). Germline CDR1 is MNHEY and CDR2 is SMNVEV (reference sequence). V lost 8 bases to trimming and J lost 5 bases, with 10 bases between them. This CDR3 has 13 amino acids.

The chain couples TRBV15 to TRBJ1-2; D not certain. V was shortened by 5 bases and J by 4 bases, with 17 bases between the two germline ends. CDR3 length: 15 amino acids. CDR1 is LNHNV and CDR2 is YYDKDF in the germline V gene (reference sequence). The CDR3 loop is CATSPRRETAYGYTF. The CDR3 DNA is TGTGCCACCAGCCCACGACGGGAGACCGCCTATGGCTACACCTTC.

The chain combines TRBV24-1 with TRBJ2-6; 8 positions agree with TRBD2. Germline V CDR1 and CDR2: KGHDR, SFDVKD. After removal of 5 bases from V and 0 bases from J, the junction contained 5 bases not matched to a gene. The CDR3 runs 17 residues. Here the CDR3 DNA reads TGTGCCACCAGTGCGGCGGGAGGCGTCTCTGGGGCCAACGTCCTGACTTTC. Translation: CATSAAGGVSGANVLTF.

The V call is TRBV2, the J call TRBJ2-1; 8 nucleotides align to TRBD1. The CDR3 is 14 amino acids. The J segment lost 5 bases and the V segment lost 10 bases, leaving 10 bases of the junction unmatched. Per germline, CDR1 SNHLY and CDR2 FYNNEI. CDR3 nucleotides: TGTGCCATCCTAGACAGGGGAGTGGACAATGAGCAGTTCTTC. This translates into CAILDRGVDNEQFF.

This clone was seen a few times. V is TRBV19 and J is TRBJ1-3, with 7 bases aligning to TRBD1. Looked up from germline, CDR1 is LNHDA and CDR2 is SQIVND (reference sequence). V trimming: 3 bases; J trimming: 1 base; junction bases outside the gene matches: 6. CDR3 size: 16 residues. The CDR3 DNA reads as TGTGCCAGTAGTATGGGACAGACCGCTTCTGGAAACACCATATATTTT. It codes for CASSMGQTASGNTIYF.

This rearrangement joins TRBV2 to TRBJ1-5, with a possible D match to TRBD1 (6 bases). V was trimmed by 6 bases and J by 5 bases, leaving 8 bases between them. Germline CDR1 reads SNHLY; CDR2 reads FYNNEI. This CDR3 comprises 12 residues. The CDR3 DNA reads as TGTGCCAGCAGCCCAGGGGATCAGCCCCAGCATTTT. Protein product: CASSPGDQPQHF.

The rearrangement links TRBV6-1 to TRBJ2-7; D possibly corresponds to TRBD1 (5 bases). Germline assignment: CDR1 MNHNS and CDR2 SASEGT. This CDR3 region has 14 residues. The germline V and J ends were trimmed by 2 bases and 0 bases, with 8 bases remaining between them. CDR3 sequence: CASSERGHSYEQYV. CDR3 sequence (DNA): TGTGCCAGCAGTGAAAGAGGACACTCCTACGAGCAGTACGTC.

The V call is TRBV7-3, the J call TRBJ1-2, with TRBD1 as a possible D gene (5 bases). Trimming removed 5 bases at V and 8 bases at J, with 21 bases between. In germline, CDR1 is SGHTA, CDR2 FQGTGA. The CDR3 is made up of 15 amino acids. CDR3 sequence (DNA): TGTGCCAGCAGCCCATCCGGGCTCCAGGGAGGGGGCTACACCTTC. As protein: CASSPSGLQGGGYTF.

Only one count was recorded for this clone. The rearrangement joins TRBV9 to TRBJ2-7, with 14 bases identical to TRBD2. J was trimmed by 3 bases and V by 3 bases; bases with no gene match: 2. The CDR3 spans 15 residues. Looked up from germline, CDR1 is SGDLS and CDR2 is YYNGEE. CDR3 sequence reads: CASSAGLAGDYEQYF. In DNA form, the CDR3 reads TGTGCCAGCAGCGCGGGACTAGCGGGAGACTACGAGCAGTACTTC.